The 4 T cell receptor beta chains reported below all come from one sample, sequenced in a study of T cells in Graves' hyperthyroidism and ophthalmopathy (dated by TCRdb to the late 2010s). The library was made by multiplex PCR. Sequencing instrument: Illumina HiSeq 2000. Amplification of TCR beta CDR3 regions was carried out from RNA transcripts. The TCR CDR3 was subjected to a first round of RT-PCR using the HTBI primer set and the Qiagen OneStep RT-PCR kit. TCRdb reanalyzed the raw reads on its own, using fastp at Q25 for trimming and MiXCR for clone calling, and kept in-frame beta chains. When rows share a CDR3 protein, they turn into one entry using the most common DNA and genes. The sample table shows under 350,000 distinct CDR3 sequences, and about 17% are seen once. Roughly 50% of the sample lies in the top ten. Input material: blood. The receptors shown here come from a woman aged 60 to 75 with Graves' ophthalmopathy.

The chain has TRBV14 and TRBJ1-4; D may be TRBD1 (5 bases). This CDR3 spans 15 amino acids. Germline CDR1 and CDR2: SGHDN and FVKESK. The ends were cut back, 2 bases at V and 4 bases at J, with 11 bases in the middle. The CDR3: CASSQRPGFNEKLFF. CDR3 coding DNA: TGTGCCAGCAGCCAACGCCCAGGGTTTAATGAAAAACTGTTTTTT.

This clonotype has at least ten counts. The gene calls are TRBV5-1 and TRBJ2-3; 12 nucleotides match TRBD2. CDR1 is SGHRS and CDR2 is YFSETQ in the germline V gene. CDR3 length: 17 amino acids. The J segment lost 11 bases and the V segment lost 0 bases, leaving 13 bases of the junction unmatched. The CDR3 DNA sequence: TGCGCCAGCAGCTTGGCCGGACTAGCGGGAACAGCCCGATGGCAGTATTTT. It yields the protein CASSLAGLAGTARWQYF.

This clonotype appeared many times. This chain connects TRBV27 to TRBJ1-2, with 8 positions matching TRBD1. Trimming removed 8 bases from V and 4 bases from J; junction bases left unmatched: 12. The CDR3 totals 15 residues. Germline CDR1 reads MNHEY; CDR2 reads SMNVEV (reference sequence). Here the CDR3 reads CASAYGRQGSYGYTF. The CDR3 nucleotides are TGTGCCAGCGCCTATGGGCGACAGGGGTCCTATGGCTACACCTTC.

This clonotype was seen at least ten times. The chain is built from TRBV6-1 and TRBJ2-3; TRBD2 matches at 7 bases. Unmatched junction bases numbered 9, after V lost 5 bases and J lost 1 base. CDR1 is MNHNS and CDR2 is SASEGT in the germline V gene. The CDR3 totals 16 residues. The DNA of the CDR3 is TGTGCCAGCAGTCCGTTTAGGGGAGGGGGCACAGATACGCAGTATTTT. It specifies CASSPFRGGGTDTQYF.